These 30 T cell receptor beta chains were all obtained from the same sample, sequenced in a study of CD4 and CD8 cells across lung adenocarcinoma regions (dated by TCRdb to between 2018 and 2020). Library prep was done by PCR. The listed sequencing device is HiSeq X Ten. The raw public data were reprocessed by TCRdb itself: fastp quality trimming at Q25, MiXCR clonotype calling, in-frame beta chains only. CDR3 protein duplicates are merged, each entry listing the most common genes and DNA. The sample data list 16,000 or so distinct CDR3 sequences, and 45% to 70% of these were observed just once. The ten largest clones represent roughly 33% of the sample. Sequencing was carried out using CD8+ T cells from the center of a lung tumor. The label giving this sample's cell subset or site can be read as: tumor center region. All receptors come from a female donor with lung adenocarcinoma. The CD4 and CD8 labels of this study may be unreliable.

The table lists this clonotype with a few counts. The V call is TRBV5-1, the J call TRBJ2-2, with 7 bases lining up with TRBD1. Germline CDR1 reads SGHRS; CDR2 reads YFSETQ. Trimming at V came to 0 bases and at J to 4 bases, leaving 3 bases not matched to a gene. CDR3 length: 15 amino acids. CDR3 loop: CASSLGAGGTGELFF. The CDR3, as DNA: TGCGCCAGCAGCTTGGGAGCAGGGGGCACCGGGGAGCTGTTTTTT.

In its sample, this clonotype ranks as medium-sized (0.01 to 0.1%). The V gene is TRBV7-2, the J gene TRBJ2-1; D perhaps matches TRBD2 (6 bases). The ends were cut back, 3 bases at V and 8 bases at J, with 17 bases in the middle. The CDR3 is 15 amino acids. Germline CDR1 and CDR2: SGHTA and FQGNSA. This CDR3 reads CASSFPGSGVDEQFF. The CDR3 DNA reads TGTGCCAGCAGCTTTCCCGGCTCGGGGGTGGATGAGCAGTTCTTC.

For this clonotype: The junction differs from germline at one of its ends, possibly a read error. The chain employs TRBV11-1 and TRBJ2-3; TRBD2 agrees at 8 bases. The CDR3 sequence is 17 residues long. CDR1 is SGHAT, CDR2 FQDESV, per germline (reference sequence). CDR3 region: CASSRRGGSRGKDTQYF. CDR3 bases: TGTGCCAGCAGCCGCCGGGGGGGGTCCAGAGGAAAAGACACTCAGTACTTT.

About this clonotype itself: At one of its ends the junction is not consistent with the germline gene, which may arise from a read error. The J gene is TRBJ2-3, the V gene TRBV10-1; 8 bases fit TRBD1. The V gene's germline CDR1 is WNHNN and CDR2 SYGVQD (reference sequence). The CDR3 runs to 14 residues. In DNA, the CDR3 is TGCGCCGGCAGGGGGCTGAGTGGCACAGACATGCAGTATTTC. Protein product: CAGRGLSGTDMQYF.

With regard to this clonotype: One junction end disagrees with the germline gene, perhaps due to a read error. The V and J genes are TRBV25-1 and TRBJ2-3; D could derive from TRBD1 or TRBD2 (5 bases each). CDR1 is MGHDK and CDR2 is SYGVNS in the germline V gene. The CDR3 totals 16 residues. CDR3 nucleotide sequence: TGTGTCAGCCGGGGCAACCGGGCCAGGAGCACAGGTGAGCAGTATTTT. Amino acids: CVSRGNRARSTGEQYF.

V and J are TRBV6-1 and TRBJ2-1; D not certain. The germline CDR1 and CDR2 sequences are MNHNS and SASEGT. CDR3 length equals 15 residues. V lost 6 bases, J lost 5 bases, and 17 bases lay in between. The CDR3 loop reads CASSPNLALHNEQFF. CDR3 coding DNA: TGTGCCAGCAGCCCTAACTTAGCTCTCCACAATGAGCAGTTCTTC.

This clonotype was picked up many times. The rearrangement joins TRBV20-1 to TRBJ2-1, with 11 positions matching TRBD1. CDR3 size: 14 residues. Germline-derived CDR1 and CDR2 are DFQATT and SNEGSKA (reference sequence). The ends lost 6 bases at V and 4 bases at J; junction bases unmatched: 5. DNA of the CDR3: TGCAGTGCCGCCGGGACAGGGGGATACAATGAGCAGTTCTTC. It yields the protein CSAAGTGGYNEQFF.

The CDR3 loop is CASSRSGGPDTDTQYF. CDR3 DNA: TGTGCCAGCAGTCGTAGCGGGGGCCCTGACACAGATACGCAGTATTTT. This chain connects TRBV6-1 to TRBJ2-3; the match to TRBD2 covers 9 bases. Looked up from germline, CDR1 is MNHNS and CDR2 is SASEGT. J gave up 2 bases and V 5 bases, and 8 bases lay outside the gene matches. The CDR3 length is 16 residues.

This clonotype was found a few times. The chain employs TRBV6-1 and TRBJ2-5; D is perhaps TRBD2 (6 bases). In germline, CDR1 is MNHNS, CDR2 SASEGT. Trimming stripped 3 bases from V and 4 bases from J, with 15 bases between. CDR3 length: 15 residues. This CDR3 is CASSDMEGSAETQYF. CDR3 coding DNA: TGTGCCAGCAGTGATATGGAGGGGTCGGCAGAGACCCAGTACTTC.

This clonotype was counted only a few times. The V and J genes are TRBV6-1 and TRBJ2-4; 7 bases align to TRBD1. The J call may be in error: the DNA end matches TRBJ2-3 better. The germline V gene has CDR1 MNHNS and CDR2 SASEGT. The CDR3 spans 16 residues. The chain's CDR3 is CASSPRGHRAKNTQYF. The CDR3 DNA sequence: TGTGCCAGCAGTCCTAGGGGGCACCGAGCCAAAAATACGCAGTATTTT.

This clonotype was seen at least ten times. V gene TRBV10-2 combines with J gene TRBJ2-1; 11 bases line up with TRBD2. The CDR3 covers 19 residues. Trimming cost V 8 bases and J 0 bases; bases outside gene matches: 15. Germline-derived CDR1 and CDR2 are WSHSY and SAAADI. In nucleotides, the CDR3 is TGCGCCAGCGTCAGGCTAGCGGGGGGTAAAAAAGGCTCCTACAATGAGCAGTTCTTC. Amino acid sequence: CASVRLAGGKKGSYNEQFF.

This clonotype occurred a few times. CDR3 DNA sequence: TGTGCCAGCAGCGGGGGCGGCGAGCAGTACTTC. It is translated as CASSGGGEQYF. The chain combines TRBV6-1 with TRBJ2-7; possibly TRBD1 or TRBD2 for D (6 bases each). The V gene's germline CDR1 is MNHNS and CDR2 SASEGT. The CDR3 runs to 11 residues. The ends were cut back, 6 bases at V and 6 bases at J, with 9 bases in the middle.

Remarks on this clonotype: Germline and junction disagree at one end, which may indicate a read error. The J gene is TRBJ2-3, the V gene TRBV4-1; TRBD2 aligns across 8 bases. CDR3 length: 15 residues. The germline V gene encodes CDR1 MGHRA and CDR2 YSYEKL. CDR3 DNA sequence: TGCGGCGGGGGGCCTGGGGGCAACGCCACAGAGACGCAGTACTTT. It translates to CGGGPGGNATETQYF.

This clonotype is categorized as medium-sized. The gene calls are TRBV7-2 and TRBJ1-2; TRBD1 matches 12 bases. J lost 2 bases, V lost 5 bases, and 3 bases had no gene match. The CDR3 runs 15 residues. Germline CDR1 reads SGHTA; CDR2 reads FQGNSA. The CDR3 spells CASSRGQGANYGYTF. The CDR3 nucleotides read TGTGCCAGCAGCCGGGGACAGGGGGCGAACTATGGCTACACCTTC.

This clonotype was seen a handful of times. CDR3 sequence reads: CASKGADGNTIYF. In nucleotides, the CDR3 is TGCGCCAGCAAGGGGGCCGACGGAAACACCATATATTTT. The gene calls are TRBV10-2 and TRBJ1-3, with 7 nucleotides matching TRBD1. The germline gives CDR1 WSHSY, CDR2 SAAADI. The CDR3 has 13 residues. V lost 7 bases and J lost 4; bases outside the gene matches: 4.

With regard to this clonotype: One end of the junction does not line up with germline, which may come from a read error. The chain employs TRBV7-3 and TRBJ2-1; 8 bases line up with TRBD2. The CDR3 runs to 15 residues. The V gene's germline CDR1 is SGHTA and CDR2 FQGTGA. CDR3 amino acids: CASSPSGGCYNEQYF. The CDR3, as DNA: TGTGCCAGCAGCCCAAGCGGGGGCTGCTACAATGAGCAGTACTTT.

This clonotype was counted a few times. V usage is TRBV3-1 and J usage is TRBJ1-2, with a possible D match to TRBD1 (5 bases). Germline V gene sequence: CDR1 LGHDT, CDR2 YNNKEL (reference sequence). Trimming pared 1 base from V and 0 bases from J, leaving 12 bases between. The CDR3 is 16 amino acids. The CDR3 DNA is TGTGCCAGCAGCCAAGGCCTGGGACCTTCTAACTATGGCTACACCTTC. Translated: CASSQGLGPSNYGYTF. Full variable domain (outside the CDR3, taken from reference TRBV3-1 and TRBJ1-2): DTAVSQTPKYLVTQMGNDKSIKCEQNLGHDTMYWYKQDSKKFLKIMFSYNNKELIINETVPNRFSPKSPDKAHLNLHINSLELGDSAVYFCASSQGLGPSNYGYTFGSGTRLTVV.

V usage is TRBV30 and J usage is TRBJ2-2, with 7 bases lining up with TRBD1. This CDR3 contains 15 residues. Germline CDR1 is GTSNPN and CDR2 is SVGIG (reference sequence). V was pared by 3 bases and J by 4 bases, with 8 bases of the junction left unmatched. The CDR3 loop reads CAWRGWGQFTGELFF. The CDR3 DNA is TGTGCCTGGAGAGGGTGGGGACAGTTCACCGGGGAGCTGTTTTTT.

The chain is built from TRBV6-1 and TRBJ2-1; 8 positions match TRBD2. J gave up 2 bases and V 6 bases, and 6 bases lay outside the gene matches. Germline V gives CDR1 MNHNS, CDR2 SASEGT. This CDR3 contains 15 residues. The CDR3 DNA reads TGTGCCAGCAGACCTTCAGCGGGAGCCTACAATGAGCAGTTCTTC. Translated, it gives CASRPSAGAYNEQFF.

This clonotype was detected ten times or more. This sequence joins TRBV6-1 and TRBJ2-7, with 10 bases that match TRBD2. The germline V gene encodes CDR1 MNHNS and CDR2 SASEGT. The CDR3 extends over 14 amino acids. Trimming removed 5 bases from V and 2 bases from J; junction bases left unmatched: 3. The CDR3 coding sequence is TGTGCCAGCAGTCGGACTAGCGGTGCCTACGAGCAGTACTTC. Protein sequence: CASSRTSGAYEQYF.

This clonotype qualifies as medium-sized. The chain employs TRBV4-1 and TRBJ2-1, with TRBD2 identical over 7 bases. The CDR3 length is 15 residues. The ends lost 0 bases at V and 4 bases at J; junction bases unmatched: 3. The germline gives CDR1 MGHRA, CDR2 YSYEKL. The CDR3 nucleotides read TGCGCCAGCAGCCAAGACACTAGCGAATACAATGAGCAGTTCTTC. Translation: CASSQDTSEYNEQFF.

This clonotype is deemed medium-sized. The rearrangement joins TRBV10-1 to TRBJ1-1; D is unclear. CDR1 is WNHNN and CDR2 is SYGVQD in the germline V gene (reference sequence). Trimming removed 6 bases at V and 6 bases at J, with 11 bases between. The CDR3 consists of 12 residues. The CDR3 reads CASSGRAAEAFF. The CDR3 nucleotides are TGCGCCAGCAGCGGGCGGGCGGCTGAAGCTTTCTTT.

This clonotype was seen many times. The genes are TRBV6-1 and TRBJ1-2; D gene ambiguous. Per the germline V gene, CDR1 is MNHNS and CDR2 is SASEGT. V lost 2 bases and J lost 2, with 12 bases in between. The CDR3 sequence is 15 residues long. The CDR3 nucleotides read TGTGCCAGCAGTGAATCTTGGGCGGAGAACTATGGCTACACCTTC. Translated, it gives CASSESWAENYGYTF.

This clonotype was picked up many times. The J gene is TRBJ2-1, the V gene TRBV7-7; D not certain. The CDR3 is 13 amino acids. V dropped 6 bases and J dropped 8 bases, with 14 bases sitting between them. Germline V gives CDR1 SSHAT, CDR2 FNYEAQ (reference sequence). Here the CDR3 reads CASSLTARDEQFF. Here the CDR3 DNA reads TGTGCCAGCAGTCTGACGGCCCGGGATGAGCAGTTCTTC. Drawing the rest from reference TRBV7-7 and TRBJ2-1, the complete variable domain is GAGVSQSPRYKVTKRGQDVTLRCDPISSHATLYWYQQALGQGPEFLTYFNYEAQPDKSGLPSDRFSAERPEGSISTLTIQRTEQRDSAMYRCASSLTARDEQFFGPGTRLTVL.

The V gene is TRBV6-1, the J gene TRBJ2-3, with TRBD2 matching over 11 bases. The end of the DNA is better explained by TRBJ2-1, so the J call may be wrong. This CDR3 is built from 16 residues. Germline CDR1 and CDR2: MNHNS and SASEGT. CDR3 amino acids: CASSATSGSGGNEQFF. The CDR3, as DNA: TGTGCCAGCAGTGCCACTAGCGGGAGTGGGGGCAATGAGCAGTTCTTC.

The V call is TRBV6-8, the J call TRBJ2-4; D may match TRBD1 or TRBD2 (5 bases each). Germline V CDR1 and CDR2: MNHGY, SAAAGT. The CDR3 loop spans 16 amino acids. The CDR3 DNA sequence: TGTGTGTGCAGCGACGCGGGTAGGGGCGCCAAAAACATTCAGTACTTC. Its translation is CVCSDAGRGAKNIQYF.

This sequence joins TRBV27 and TRBJ2-1; tentatively, D is TRBD1 or TRBD2 (6 bases each). The J call may be mistaken, given a closer DNA end match to TRBJ2-7. This CDR3 has 19 residues. Germline CDR1 reads MNHEY; CDR2 reads SMNVEV (reference sequence). The chain's CDR3 is CASSLTVGVGGSDQDTQYF. The CDR3 DNA reads as TGTGCCAGCAGTTTAACCGTGGGGGTGGGGGGCAGTGACCAAGATACGCAGTACTTC.

As for this clonotype: One end of the junction fails to match germline, which may point to a read error. V and J are TRBV10-3 and TRBJ2-5, with 7 bases fitting TRBD1. CDR1 ENHRY and CDR2 SYGVKD come from the germline V gene. The CDR3 has 14 amino acids. The CDR3 nucleotides read TGTGCGGGGCACGGGGACAGTGGCACGAATACGCAGTATTTC. Protein product: CAGHGDSGTNTQYF.

Concerning this clonotype itself: Mismatch with germline at one junction end may stem from a read error. The genes are TRBV6-1 and TRBJ2-4; D might be TRBD1 (6 bases). The CDR3 spans 15 residues. CDR1 is MNHNS, CDR2 SASEGT, per germline. CDR3 sequence: CGSGEGVWAKDTQYF. CDR3 sequence (DNA): TGTGGCAGCGGTGAGGGGGTGTGGGCCAAAGACACTCAGTACTTC.

The chain couples TRBV7-2 to TRBJ2-3; 7 nucleotides match TRBD2. Germline-derived CDR1 and CDR2 are SGHTA and FQGNSA. The CDR3 runs 16 residues. Trimming cost V 8 bases and J 5 bases; bases outside gene matches: 16. This CDR3 is CASAGSGGGDQDTQYF. The CDR3 DNA reads as TGTGCCAGCGCGGGCTCTGGGGGGGGTGACCAAGATACGCAGTATTTT. The variable domain in full, completed from reference TRBV7-2 and TRBJ2-3, reads GAGVSQSPSNKVTEKGKDVELRCDPISGHTALYWYRQSLGQGLEFLIYFQGNSAPDKSGLPSDRFSAERTGGSVSTLTIQRTQQEDSAVYLCASAGSGGGDQDTQYFGPGTRLTVL.